This T cell receptor (beta chain) is drawn from a study of glioma-infiltrating T cells. Amplification of TCR alpha and beta CDR3 regions from RNA used iRepertoire nested multiplex PCR. TCRdb fed the multiplex PCR reads into MiXCR, producing one record per CDR3 protein. The data hold approximately 1,100 distinct CDR3 sequences, with roughly 27% observed a single time. As concerns this clonotype: Being off target in a library aimed at alpha chains, this beta chain has a size of little meaning.

Germline CDR1 MNHEY, CDR2 SVGEGT. Between the trimmed V and J ends, which lost 4 bases and 3 bases, there was a span of 7 bases. There are 13 residues in the CDR3. The sequenced sample consisted of glioma tissue, nonneoplastic brain tissue, or PBMCs (not recorded which). This clonotype was sampled from a human donor with low-grade glioma or glioblastoma, undergoing nonglioma brain surgery, or in good health (not recorded which). The rearrangement uses TRBV6-2 or TRBV6-3 and TRBJ1-5, with D hard to call. The CDR3 protein is CASSFLINQPQHF. CDR3 in DNA: TGTGCCAGCAGTTTCCTAATCAATCAGCCCCAGCATTTT.